A single sample gave rise to the 22 T cell receptor beta chains below, sequenced in a study of graft-versus-host responses after intestinal transplantation. This table comes from immunoSEQ multiplex PCR, and its TCRdb copy is limited to in-frame clones, with some not included. The repertoire holds some 39,000 clones, with about nine tenths as singletons. The specimen comprised PBMCs, sampled less than 280 days after transplant. The receptors derive from a human patient who received an intestinal transplant, so some T cells may come from the graft donor.

This clone showed up just a few times. This chain connects TRBV5-8 to TRBJ1-2, with D perhaps matching TRBD1 (5 bases). The CDR3 has 14 amino acids. Germline values: CDR1 SGHTS, CDR2 YDEGEE. Trimming took off 0 bases at V and 7 bases at J, with 13 bases between the two ends. CDR3 sequence: CASSLGSGAGGYTF. The CDR3 DNA reads TGTGCCAGCAGCTTGGGCTCTGGGGCAGGTGGCTACACCTTC.

This chain links TRBV12-5 with TRBJ2-3, with TRBD2 identical over 9 bases. The CDR3 has 15 residues. Trimming removed 4 bases from V and 2 bases from J; junction bases left unmatched: 4. Germline values: CDR1 LGHNT, CDR2 FRNRAP. The CDR3 DNA sequence: TGTGCTAGTGGTTCGGGACTAGCAACCACAGATACGCAGTATTTT. This codes for CASGSGLATTDTQYF.

The rearrangement links TRBV6-6 to TRBJ1-2; tentative D call: TRBD1 (6 bases). Trimming pared 3 bases from V and 9 bases from J, leaving 20 bases between. Per germline, CDR1 MNHNY and CDR2 SVGAGI (reference sequence). This CDR3 has 15 residues. The CDR3: CASSYGARDTGSYTF. CDR3 in DNA: TGTGCCAGCAGTTATGGCGCCCGGGACACCGGGAGCTACACCTTC.

V gene TRBV10-2 combines with J gene TRBJ2-6; D perhaps matches TRBD2 (5 bases). Germline V gene sequence: CDR1 WSHSY, CDR2 SAAADI. This CDR3 is built from 13 residues. V was cut by 6 bases and J by 4 bases, with 7 bases left in between. The CDR3 loop is CASSLAGANVLTF. CDR3 coding DNA: TGCGCCAGCAGCCTAGCCGGGGCCAACGTCCTGACTTTC.

This clone was recorded once. The chain is built from TRBV19 and TRBJ2-5; the D call may be TRBD1 or TRBD2 (6 bases each). The J call is uncertain, as TRBJ2-7 better fits the DNA end. The germline gives CDR1 LNHDA, CDR2 SQIVND (reference sequence). The CDR3 runs 14 residues. The CDR3 DNA sequence: TGTGCCAGTAGTGGGGAGGACAGCCCCTACGAGCAGTACTTC. Translated: CASSGEDSPYEQYF.

Only a few counts were recorded for this clone. The V call is TRBV7-3, the J call TRBJ1-1; D gene uncertain. Deletions cut 11 bases from V and 2 bases from J, with 9 bases between. Germline-derived CDR1 and CDR2 are SGHTA and FQGTGA. The CDR3 contains 11 residues. CDR3 sequence reads: CAGRRNTEAFF. The CDR3 DNA is TGTGCCGGTCGCAGAAACACTGAAGCTTTCTTT.

The chain couples TRBV5-1 to TRBJ2-5; no reliable D call. There are 14 residues in the CDR3. Germline assignment: CDR1 SGHRS and CDR2 YFSETQ. Trimming left V 4 bases short and J 0 bases short, with 10 bases between. The CDR3 sequence is CASSPYMYQETQYF. In DNA, the CDR3 is TGCGCCAGCAGCCCCTACATGTACCAAGAGACCCAGTACTTC.

The rearrangement links TRBV7-9 to TRBJ1-5; D may be TRBD1 (5 bases). V was cut by 3 bases and J by 8 bases, with 8 bases left in between. Germline CDR1 and CDR2: SEHNR and FQNEAQ (reference sequence). The length of the CDR3 is 12 residues. Written as DNA, the CDR3 is TGTGCCAGCAGCTTCAGGGAGGAGCCCCAGCATTTT. Amino acid sequence: CASSFREEPQHF. Based on the CDR3 plus reference TRBV7-9 and TRBJ1-5, the full variable domain is DTGVSQNPRHKITKRGQNVTFRCDPISEHNRLYWYRQTLGQGPEFLTYFQNEAQLEKSRLLSDRFSAERPKGSFSTLEIQRTEQGDSAMYLCASSFREEPQHFGDGTRLSIL.

This rearrangement joins TRBV5-1 to TRBJ2-3; no firm D call. The ends were cut back, 1 base at V and 2 bases at J, with 8 bases in the middle. CDR3 length equals 14 residues. The germline V gene has CDR1 SGHRS and CDR2 YFSETQ. CDR3 residues: CASSLRVPTDTQYF. DNA for the CDR3: TGCGCCAGCAGCTTGCGGGTCCCCACAGATACGCAGTATTTT.

J is TRBJ1-1 and V is TRBV5-4; perhaps TRBD1 as D (5 bases). V lost 2 bases, J lost 0 bases, and 8 bases lay in between. The CDR3 has 14 amino acids. Per the germline V gene, CDR1 is SGHNT and CDR2 is YYREEE (reference sequence). CDR3 sequence reads: CASSFKTVNTEAFF. In DNA form, the CDR3 reads TGTGCCAGCAGCTTTAAGACAGTGAACACTGAAGCTTTCTTT.

This chain joins TRBV19 and TRBJ2-7; D is possibly TRBD1 (6 bases). Germline lookup yields CDR1 LNHDA and CDR2 SQIVND (reference sequence). The CDR3 runs 15 residues. The V end lost 1 base, the J end lost 6 bases, and 16 bases lay between the germline ends. DNA for the CDR3: TGTGCCAGTAGTATAGTGGCCAGGGGATTGTTCGAGCAGTACTTC. This sequence encodes CASSIVARGLFEQYF.

The genes are TRBV19 and TRBJ2-5; 10 bases match TRBD2. From germline, CDR1 is LNHDA and CDR2 SQIVND (reference sequence). The CDR3 length is 14 residues. V trimming: 5 bases; J trimming: 4 bases; junction bases outside the gene matches: 4. CDR3 loop: CASSPIAGGETQYF. CDR3 coding DNA: TGTGCCAGTAGTCCAATAGCGGGGGGAGAGACCCAGTACTTC.

This sequence joins TRBV4-1 and TRBJ2-1; D is possibly TRBD1 or TRBD2 (5 bases each). Germline CDR1 MGHRA, CDR2 YSYEKL. This CDR3 has 13 residues. V was clipped by 4 bases and J by 14 bases, with 18 bases between them. This chain's CDR3 is CASSPGPLEYEFF. The CDR3 nucleotides are TGCGCCAGCAGCCCGGGGCCATTGGAGTATGAGTTCTTC.

The chain uses TRBV5-1 and TRBJ1-2, with D perhaps matching TRBD1 (5 bases). The V end was cut by 4 bases, the J end by 4 bases, with 23 bases between. Per the germline V gene, CDR1 is SGHRS and CDR2 is YFSETQ. The CDR3 consists of 17 residues. CDR3 in amino acids: CASSPAPFGGGVYGYTF. CDR3 bases: TGCGCCAGCAGCCCAGCTCCCTTCGGGGGTGGGGTCTATGGCTACACCTTC.

The CDR3 nucleotides read TGTGCCAGCAGTTTATCTACAGGATCTAGCACAGATACGCAGTATTTT. Translation: CASSLSTGSSTDTQYF. The chain links TRBV27 to TRBJ2-3; the D gene is possibly TRBD1 (5 bases). The CDR3 consists of 16 residues. The germline V gene encodes CDR1 MNHEY and CDR2 SMNVEV (reference sequence). Between the trimmed V and J ends, which lost 0 bases and 0 bases, there was a span of 10 bases.

Points on this clone: Other nucleotide sequences in the sample specify the same CDR3. DNA of the CDR3: TGTGCCAGCAGCGTGGGGGGTTGGGGGCCTGGAAACACCATATATTTT. Translated: CASSVGGWGPGNTIYF. The chain uses TRBV2 and TRBJ1-3; tentatively, D is TRBD1 (6 bases). V lost 6 bases and J lost 2, with 17 bases in between. The CDR3 has 16 residues. CDR1 and CDR2 (germline): SNHLY, FYNNEI.

The table lists this clone with a few counts. The chain employs TRBV10-2 and TRBJ2-3; no firm D call. The germline gives CDR1 WSHSY, CDR2 SAAADI. V was clipped by 2 bases and J by 4 bases, with 10 bases between them. This CDR3 is built from 14 residues. This chain's CDR3 is CASSERSQADTQYF. The CDR3 DNA is TGCGCCAGCAGTGAGAGATCTCAAGCAGATACGCAGTATTTT.

The genes are TRBV6-5 and TRBJ2-1; no definite D call. V lost 4 bases to trimming and J lost 2 bases, with 12 bases between them. This CDR3 comprises 15 residues. Germline-derived CDR1 and CDR2 are MNHEY and SVGAGI. CDR3 region: CASSLAGSPYNEQFF. DNA for the CDR3: TGTGCCAGCAGTTTGGCAGGCTCGCCCTACAATGAGCAGTTCTTC.

This chain joins TRBV5-4 and TRBJ1-6; D call uncertain. V lost 3 bases and J 6 bases, leaving 10 bases between the germline ends. Germline CDR1 SGHNT, CDR2 YYREEE (reference sequence). The CDR3 is 14 amino acids. CDR3 protein: CASSSEVANSPLHF. The DNA of the CDR3 is TGTGCCAGCAGCTCGGAGGTAGCTAATTCACCCCTCCACTTT.

This rearrangement joins TRBV29-1 to TRBJ2-7; tentatively, D is TRBD2 (6 bases). Germline V gene sequence: CDR1 SQVTM, CDR2 ANQGSEA. Trimming removed 7 bases at V and 5 bases at J, with 15 bases between. This CDR3 is built from 12 residues. CDR3 DNA: TGCAGCGCCCAGGGACTTCGAGACGAGCAGTACTTC. It yields the protein CSAQGLRDEQYF.

The chain links TRBV4-1 to TRBJ2-1; D may be TRBD2 (6 bases). Germline lookup yields CDR1 MGHRA and CDR2 YSYEKL. The CDR3 loop spans 12 amino acids. V was trimmed by 6 bases and J by 9 bases, leaving 12 bases between them. The CDR3 bases are TGCGCCAGCAGACCGACCGGGGGTGAGCAGTTCTTC. Its protein product is CASRPTGGEQFF.

This chain uses TRBV27 with TRBJ2-5; 9 bases fit TRBD1. This CDR3 spans 14 amino acids. Germline V gives CDR1 MNHEY, CDR2 SMNVEV (reference sequence). Trimming took 3 bases from V and 4 from J; bases not matched to a gene: 3. The DNA of the CDR3 is TGTGCCAGCAGTTTTACAGGGGGCGGAGAGACCCAGTACTTC. Translating it yields CASSFTGGGETQYF.